The 6 T cell receptor beta chains presented below share a single source sample, sequenced in a study of technical replicates of blood from a few donors. TCRdb's table, derived via immunoSEQ multiplex PCR, lists solely in-frame clones and lacks some. The profile shows about 80,000 clones, approximately 94% of them singletons. Input material: T cells isolated from PBMCs. All receptors derive from a human donor in good health.

This chain links TRBV7-9 with TRBJ2-7, with 7 bases fitting TRBD1. Germline V lookup: CDR1 SEHNR, CDR2 FQNEAQ (reference sequence). This CDR3 has 15 amino acids. The V gene end was trimmed by 4 bases and the J gene end by 0 bases; junction bases not matched to a gene: 6. Here the CDR3 reads CASSSPGQSSYEQYF. The CDR3, as DNA: TGTGCCAGCAGCTCCCCGGGACAGAGCTCCTACGAGCAGTACTTC. The full variable domain, in which reference TRBV7-9 and TRBJ2-7 provide the parts outside the CDR3, is DTGVSQNPRHKITKRGQNVTFRCDPISEHNRLYWYRQTLGQGPEFLTYFQNEAQLEKSRLLSDRFSAERPKGSFSTLEIQRTEQGDSAMYLCASSSPGQSSYEQYFGPGTRLTVT.

The chain joins TRBV6-1 to TRBJ1-4; D gene uncertain. Deletions cut 1 base from V and 8 bases from J, with 14 bases between. This CDR3 comprises 15 residues. The V gene's germline CDR1 is MNHNS and CDR2 SASEGT. The CDR3 here is CASSEDNRGREKLFF. CDR3 bases: TGTGCCAGCAGTGAAGACAACCGGGGAAGGGAAAAACTGTTTTTT.

This chain's CDR3 is CASSLWTGRDGYTF. The CDR3 nucleotides are TGTGCCAGCAGCCTATGGACAGGGAGGGATGGCTACACCTTC. The chain combines TRBV5-5 with TRBJ1-2, with 8 bases that match TRBD1. V shed 4 bases and J 6 bases; nucleotides not matched to a gene: 8. The length of the CDR3 is 14 residues. CDR1 is SGHKS, CDR2 YYEKEE, per germline (reference sequence).

The V call is TRBV7-9, the J call TRBJ2-1, with TRBD1 matching 11 bases. The germline V gene has CDR1 SEHNR and CDR2 FQNEAQ (reference sequence). The V segment lost 4 bases and the J segment 3 bases; nucleotides outside the gene matches: 14. This CDR3 comprises 19 residues. This CDR3 reads CASSSIPGQGVSHYNEQFF. CDR3 coding DNA: TGTGCCAGCAGCTCCATACCGGGACAGGGGGTATCCCACTACAATGAGCAGTTCTTC.

The chain couples TRBV19 to TRBJ1-3; D is unresolved. V lost 10 bases and J lost 7, with 8 bases in between. Germline V gene lookup returns CDR1 LNHDA and CDR2 SQIVND (reference sequence). There are 10 residues in the CDR3. CDR3 nucleotides: TGTGCCACCAAATCCAACACCATATATTTT. It translates to CATKSNTIYF.

V and J are TRBV6-1 and TRBJ1-2; D is ambiguous. CDR3 size: 13 residues. The V and J ends lost 0 bases and 8 bases respectively, with 10 bases between them. Germline CDR1 MNHNS, CDR2 SASEGT. The CDR3 sequence: CASSEARLSGYTF. For the CDR3, the DNA is TGTGCCAGCAGTGAAGCACGGTTGAGCGGCTACACCTTC.